This note documents a single T cell receptor beta chain sequence. Antigen specificity is unknown. Data came from immunoSEQ multiplex PCR; TCRdb stores just in-frame clones and leaves some out. In the table there are 90,000 or so clones, roughly four fifths of which are singletons. This sample is drawn from a study of CD8 T cell repertoires and HIV-1 epitope variants. On the study more broadly: Epitopes were three Gag families plus Nef HW9 and YT9. An uncultured baseline aliquot held 1M T cells. Study-level results: No clonotypes responded to the TAALDMSHF plasma variant; several recognized KF9, one HW9.

The CDR3 sequence is 11 residues long. V shed 3 bases and J shed 6 bases, with 7 bases lying between them. The germline V gene has CDR1 SGHDT and CDR2 YYEEEE. Material for sequencing was uncultured baseline CD8+ T cells from peripheral blood mononuclear cells (PBMCs). This sequence was found in a male donor with HIV. V gene TRBV5-6 combines with J gene TRBJ2-7; the D gene is possibly TRBD1 (6 bases). CDR3 coding DNA: TGTGCCAGCAGCTCAGGGGTCGAGCAGTACTTC. Protein sequence: CASSSGVEQYF. The full variable domain, completed using reference TRBV5-6 and TRBJ2-7, is DAGVTQSPTHLIKTRGQQVTLRCSPKSGHDTVSWYQQALGQGPQFIFQYYEEEERQRGNFPDRFSGHQFPNYSSELNVNALLLGDSALYLCASSSGVEQYFGPGTRLTVT.